The 5 T cell receptor beta chains reported below all come from one sample, sequenced in a study of OX40 agonist ivuxolimab in advanced cancers. Clones were sequenced by immunoSEQ multiplex PCR, and TCRdb holds only the in-frame ones, with some missing. Among about 31,000 clones, 85% to 95% were seen once, and the ten largest hold about a quarter. The sequences come from CD4+ or CD8+ T cells sorted from blood, collected in a trial of the OX40 agonist ivuxolimab. These receptors all come from an adult with an advanced solid tumor such as melanoma, head and neck, liver or kidney cancer.

The rearrangement joins TRBV6-1 to TRBJ1-1, with TRBD1 matching over 10 bases. Per germline, CDR1 MNHNS and CDR2 SASEGT. The CDR3 has 14 residues. The ends lost 3 bases at V and 4 bases at J; junction bases unmatched: 2. In DNA form, the CDR3 reads TGTGCCAGCAGTGAGGGACAGGGGCCCACTGAAGCTTTCTTT. Its translation is CASSEGQGPTEAFF.

The rearrangement links TRBV10-3 to TRBJ2-1; 8 positions match TRBD2. Losses at the gene ends were 10 bases for V and 7 bases for J; bases not matched to a gene: 12. CDR1 is ENHRY, CDR2 SYGVKD, per germline. The CDR3 extends over 14 amino acids. The CDR3 is CATSEVAGKNEQFF. The DNA for the CDR3 is TGTGCCACCTCGGAGGTAGCGGGGAAAAATGAGCAGTTCTTC.

The genes are TRBV4-2 and TRBJ2-1; 8 nucleotides line up with TRBD2. The CDR3 has 19 residues. The trim removed 2 bases at V and 0 bases at J, leaving 12 bases unmatched. Germline loops: CDR1 LGHNA, CDR2 YNFKEQ. CDR3: CASSQLGLGDGSSYNEQFF. The CDR3 bases are TGTGCCAGCAGCCAACTGGGACTAGGGGATGGGAGCTCCTACAATGAGCAGTTCTTC.

This clone came up a few times. The genes are TRBV11-2 and TRBJ1-1; TRBD1 aligns across 8 bases. CDR3 size: 14 residues. Germline V gives CDR1 SGHAT, CDR2 FQNNGV. With V trimmed by 3 bases and J by 3 bases, 3 bases remained unmatched. CDR3 coding DNA: TGTGCCAGCAGCTTCAAACAGGGGGACACTGAAGCTTTCTTT. This encodes CASSFKQGDTEAFF.

The rearrangement links TRBV29-1 to TRBJ1-2; maybe TRBD1 (6 bases). Germline V gene data show CDR1 as SQVTM and CDR2 as ANQGSEA. V shed 8 bases and J shed 7 bases, with 17 bases lying between them. This CDR3 contains 12 residues. CDR3 coding DNA: TGCAGCCTAAAGGGGGAATACTCTGGCTACACCTTC. Protein sequence: CSLKGEYSGYTF. The variable domain in full, completed from reference TRBV29-1 and TRBJ1-2, reads SAVISQKPSRDICQRGTSLTIQCQVDSQVTMMFWYRQQPGQSLTLIATANQGSEATYESGFVIDKFPISRPNLTFSTLTVSNMSPEDSSIYLCSLKGEYSGYTFGSGTRLTVV.